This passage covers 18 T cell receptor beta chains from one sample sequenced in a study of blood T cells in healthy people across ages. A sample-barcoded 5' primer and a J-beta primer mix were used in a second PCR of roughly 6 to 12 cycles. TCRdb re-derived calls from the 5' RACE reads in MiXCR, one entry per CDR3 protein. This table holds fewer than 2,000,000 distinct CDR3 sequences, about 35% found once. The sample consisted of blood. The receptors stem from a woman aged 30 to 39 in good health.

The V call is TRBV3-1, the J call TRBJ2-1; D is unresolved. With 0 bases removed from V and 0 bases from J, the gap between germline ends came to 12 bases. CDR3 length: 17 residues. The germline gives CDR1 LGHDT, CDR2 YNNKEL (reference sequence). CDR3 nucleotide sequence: TGTGCCAGCAGCCAAGATCTTGACACGAGCTCCTACAATGAGCAGTTCTTC. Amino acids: CASSQDLDTSSYNEQFF.

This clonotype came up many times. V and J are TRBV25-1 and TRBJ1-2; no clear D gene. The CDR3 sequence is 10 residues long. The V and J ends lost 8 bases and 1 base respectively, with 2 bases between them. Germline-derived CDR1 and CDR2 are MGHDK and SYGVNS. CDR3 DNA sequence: TGTGCCAGCGGTAACTATGGCTACACCTTC. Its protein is CASGNYGYTF.

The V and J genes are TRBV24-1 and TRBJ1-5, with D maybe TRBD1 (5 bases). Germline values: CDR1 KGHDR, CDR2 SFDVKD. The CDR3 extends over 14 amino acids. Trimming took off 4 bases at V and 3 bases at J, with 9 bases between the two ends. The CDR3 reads CATSDAGINQPQHF. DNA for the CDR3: TGTGCCACCAGTGACGCAGGGATCAATCAGCCCCAGCATTTT.

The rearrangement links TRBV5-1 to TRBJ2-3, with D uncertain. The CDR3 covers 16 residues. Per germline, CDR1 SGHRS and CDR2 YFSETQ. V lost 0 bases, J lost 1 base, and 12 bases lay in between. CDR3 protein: CASSLAGNKRTDTQYF. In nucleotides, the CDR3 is TGCGCCAGCAGCTTGGCCGGCAATAAACGCACAGATACGCAGTATTTT.

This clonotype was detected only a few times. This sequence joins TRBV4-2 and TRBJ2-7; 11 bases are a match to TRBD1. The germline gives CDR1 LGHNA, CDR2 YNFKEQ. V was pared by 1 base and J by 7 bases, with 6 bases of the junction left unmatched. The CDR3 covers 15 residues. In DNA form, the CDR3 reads TGTGCCAGCAGCCAAGGTGGGGGACAGGGGGAAGAGCAGTACTTC. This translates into CASSQGGGQGEEQYF.

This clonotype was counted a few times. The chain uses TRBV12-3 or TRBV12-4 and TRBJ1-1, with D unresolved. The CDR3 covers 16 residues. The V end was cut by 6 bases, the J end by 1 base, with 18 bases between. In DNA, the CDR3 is TGTGCCAGCAGCCCATACGTCAGGTTTCAGAACACTGAAGCTTTCTTT. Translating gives CASSPYVRFQNTEAFF.

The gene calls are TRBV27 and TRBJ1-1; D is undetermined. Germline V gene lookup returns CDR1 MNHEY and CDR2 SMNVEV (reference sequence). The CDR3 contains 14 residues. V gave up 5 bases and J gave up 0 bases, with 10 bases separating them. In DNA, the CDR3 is TGTGCCAGCAGTGCTATGGGAATGAACACTGAAGCTTTCTTT. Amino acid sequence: CASSAMGMNTEAFF.

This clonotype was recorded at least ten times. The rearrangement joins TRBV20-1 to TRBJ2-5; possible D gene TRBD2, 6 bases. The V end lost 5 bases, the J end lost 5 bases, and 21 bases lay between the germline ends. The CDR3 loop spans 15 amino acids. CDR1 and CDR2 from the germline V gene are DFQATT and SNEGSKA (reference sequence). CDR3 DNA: TGCAGTGCTGAACTAGCCTCCACTAGCTGGGAGACCCAGTACTTC. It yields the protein CSAELASTSWETQYF.

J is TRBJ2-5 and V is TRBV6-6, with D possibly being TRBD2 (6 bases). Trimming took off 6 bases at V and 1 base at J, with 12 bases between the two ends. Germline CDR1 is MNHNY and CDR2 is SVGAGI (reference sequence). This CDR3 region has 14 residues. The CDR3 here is CASSHGGIQETQYF. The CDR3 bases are TGTGCCAGCAGCCACGGGGGTATCCAAGAGACCCAGTACTTC.

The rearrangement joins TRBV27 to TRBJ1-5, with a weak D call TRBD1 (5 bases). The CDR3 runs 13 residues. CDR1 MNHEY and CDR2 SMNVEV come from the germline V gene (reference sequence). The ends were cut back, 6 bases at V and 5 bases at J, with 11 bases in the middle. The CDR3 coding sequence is TGTGCCAGCAGCATGACAGTTGATCAGCCCCAGCATTTT. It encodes CASSMTVDQPQHF.

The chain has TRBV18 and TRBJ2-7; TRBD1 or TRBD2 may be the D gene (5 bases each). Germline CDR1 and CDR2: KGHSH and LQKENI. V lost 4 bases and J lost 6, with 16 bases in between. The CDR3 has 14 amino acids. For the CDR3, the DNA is TGTGCCAGCTCACAGGGGCTGTCGGGGATCGAGCAGTACTTC. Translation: CASSQGLSGIEQYF.

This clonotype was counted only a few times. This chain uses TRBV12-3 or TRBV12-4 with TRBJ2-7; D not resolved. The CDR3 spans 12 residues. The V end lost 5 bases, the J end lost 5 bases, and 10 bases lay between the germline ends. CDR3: CASSPTVNEQYF. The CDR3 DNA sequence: TGTGCCAGCAGTCCGACTGTAAACGAGCAGTACTTC.

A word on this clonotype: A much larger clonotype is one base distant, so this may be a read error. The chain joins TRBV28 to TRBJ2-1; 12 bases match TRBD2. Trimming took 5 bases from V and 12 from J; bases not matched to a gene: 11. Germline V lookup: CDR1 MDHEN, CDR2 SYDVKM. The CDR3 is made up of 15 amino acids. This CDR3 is CASSARLAGVSGQFF. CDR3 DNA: TGTGCCAGCAGTGCCCGACTAGCGGGAGTCAGTGGGCAGTTCTTC.

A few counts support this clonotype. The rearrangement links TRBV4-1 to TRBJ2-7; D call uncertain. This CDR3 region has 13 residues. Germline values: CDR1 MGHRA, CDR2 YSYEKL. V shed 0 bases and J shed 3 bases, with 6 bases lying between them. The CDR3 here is CASSQDHFYEQYF. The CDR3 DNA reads TGCGCCAGCAGCCAAGACCATTTCTACGAGCAGTACTTC.

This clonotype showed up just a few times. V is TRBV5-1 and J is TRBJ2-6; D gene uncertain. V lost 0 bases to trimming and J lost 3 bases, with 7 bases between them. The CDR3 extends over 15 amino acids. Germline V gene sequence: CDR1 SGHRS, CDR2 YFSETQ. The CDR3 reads CASSLVPNGANVLTF. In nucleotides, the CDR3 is TGCGCCAGCAGCTTGGTCCCCAATGGGGCCAACGTCCTGACTTTC.

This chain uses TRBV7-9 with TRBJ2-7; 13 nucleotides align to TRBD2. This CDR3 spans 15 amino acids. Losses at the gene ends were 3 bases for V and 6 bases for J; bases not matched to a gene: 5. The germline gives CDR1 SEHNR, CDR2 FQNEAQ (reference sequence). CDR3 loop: CASSLGTSGALEQYF. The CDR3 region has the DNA TGTGCCAGCAGCTTGGGGACTAGCGGGGCCCTCGAGCAGTACTTC.

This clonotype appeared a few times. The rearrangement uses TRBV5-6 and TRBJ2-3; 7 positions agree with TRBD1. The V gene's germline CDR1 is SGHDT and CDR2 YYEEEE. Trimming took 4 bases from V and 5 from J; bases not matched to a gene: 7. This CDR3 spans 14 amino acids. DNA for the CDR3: TGTGCCAGCAGCCATTGGACAGGAGGAGATACGCAGTATTTT. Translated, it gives CASSHWTGGDTQYF.

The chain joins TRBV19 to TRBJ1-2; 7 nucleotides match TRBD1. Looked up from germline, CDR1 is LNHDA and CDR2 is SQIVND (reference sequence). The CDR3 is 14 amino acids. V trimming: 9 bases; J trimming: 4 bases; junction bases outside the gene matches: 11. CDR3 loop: CASSSGGHFYGYTF. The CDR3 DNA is TGTGCCAGCAGCTCAGGGGGGCACTTCTATGGCTACACCTTC.